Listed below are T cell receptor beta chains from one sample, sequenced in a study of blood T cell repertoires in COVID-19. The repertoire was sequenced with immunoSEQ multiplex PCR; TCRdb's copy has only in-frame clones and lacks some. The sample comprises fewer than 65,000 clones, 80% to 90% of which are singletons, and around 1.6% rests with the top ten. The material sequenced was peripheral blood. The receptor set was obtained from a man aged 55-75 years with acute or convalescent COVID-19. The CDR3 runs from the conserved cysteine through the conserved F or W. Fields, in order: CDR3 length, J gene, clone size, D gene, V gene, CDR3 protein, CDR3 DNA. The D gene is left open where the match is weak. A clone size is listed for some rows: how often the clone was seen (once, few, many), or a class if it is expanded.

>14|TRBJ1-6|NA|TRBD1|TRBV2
CAGRTGLSNSPLHF
TGTGCCGGGAGGACAGGGCTTTCGAATTCACCCCTCCACTTT
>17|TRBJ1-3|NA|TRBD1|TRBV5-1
CASSLTGALSSGNTIYF
TGCGCCAGCAGCTTGACAGGGGCCCTAAGCTCTGGAAACACCATATATTTT
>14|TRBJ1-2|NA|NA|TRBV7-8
CASSSGTSNYGYTF
TGTGCCAGCAGCTCCGGGACTTCAAACTATGGCTACACCTTC
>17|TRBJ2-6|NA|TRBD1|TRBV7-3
CASSLRTGISGANVLTF
TGTGCCAGCAGCCTTCGGACAGGGATCTCTGGGGCCAACGTCCTGACTTTC
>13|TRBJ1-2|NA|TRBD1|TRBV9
CASSVGQGQISTF
TGTGCCAGCAGCGTAGGACAGGGCCAAATTTCCACCTTC
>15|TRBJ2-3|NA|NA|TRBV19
CASKRYTTSTDTQYF
TGTGCCAGTAAGCGGTATACGACGTCCACAGATACGCAGTATTTT
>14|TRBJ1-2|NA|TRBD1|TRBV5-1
CASSPGQGRVGYTF
TGCGCCAGCAGCCCGGGACAGGGGAGGGTTGGCTACACCTTC
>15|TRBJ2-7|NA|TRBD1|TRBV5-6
CASSHRDRGSYEQYF
TGTGCCAGCAGCCATAGGGACAGGGGTTCATACGAGCAGTACTTC
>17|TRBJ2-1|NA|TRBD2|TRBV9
CASSAFLPGGPYNEQFF
TGTGCCAGCAGCGCCTTTCTTCCGGGGGGACCCTACAATGAGCAGTTCTTC
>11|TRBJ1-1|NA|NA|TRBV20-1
CSASRQAEAFF
TGCAGTGCTAGTAGGCAGGCTGAAGCTTTCTTT
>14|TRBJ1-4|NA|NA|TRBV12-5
CASGFGQTNEKLFF
TGTGCTAGTGGTTTCGGACAGACTAATGAAAAACTGTTTTTT
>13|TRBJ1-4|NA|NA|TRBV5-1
CASSGRGSEKLFF
TGCGCCAGCAGCGGCAGGGGAAGTGAAAAACTGTTTTTT
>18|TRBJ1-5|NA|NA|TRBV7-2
CASSLDRGGVGNYQPQHF
TGTGCCAGCAGCCTGGACCGGGGAGGGGTGGGTAATTACCAGCCCCAGCATTTT
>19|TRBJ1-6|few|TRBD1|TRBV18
CASSASGTGGRIRHSPLHF
TGTGCCAGCTCGGCCTCCGGGACAGGGGGCAGAATTCGCCATTCACCCCTCCACTTT
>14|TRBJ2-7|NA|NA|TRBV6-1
CASSEAGGYYEQYF
TGTGCCAGCAGTGAAGCGGGGGGATACTACGAGCAGTACTTC
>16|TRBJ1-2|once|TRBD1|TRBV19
CASSAKTGQGIFGYTF
TGTGCCAGTAGTGCTAAAACGGGACAGGGGATTTTTGGCTACACCTTC
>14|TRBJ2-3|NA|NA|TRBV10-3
CAINGRGGTDTQYF
TGTGCCATCAACGGGCGGGGCGGCACAGATACGCAGTATTTT
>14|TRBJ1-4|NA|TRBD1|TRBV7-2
CASSPRTGWEKLFF
TGTGCCAGCAGCCCTAGGACAGGTTGGGAAAAACTGTTTTTT
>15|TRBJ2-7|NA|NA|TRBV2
CASSEGQGQTYEQYF
TGTGCCAGCAGTGAAGGGCAGGGGCAAACCTACGAGCAGTACTTC
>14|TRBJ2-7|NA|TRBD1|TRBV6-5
CASTPTGIQYEQYF
TGTGCCAGCACCCCGACAGGGATACAGTACGAGCAGTACTTC
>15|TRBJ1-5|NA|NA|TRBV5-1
CASSLQGSINQPQHF
TGCGCCAGCAGCTTACAGGGATCAATTAATCAGCCCCAGCATTTT
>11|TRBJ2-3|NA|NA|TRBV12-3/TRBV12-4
CASRTGDTQYF
TGTGCCAGCAGGACGGGAGATACGCAGTATTTT
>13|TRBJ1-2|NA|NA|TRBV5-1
CASRQTGTYGYTF
TGCGCCAGCAGGCAGACAGGAACCTATGGCTACACCTTC
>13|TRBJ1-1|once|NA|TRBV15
CATSREVNTEAFF
TGTGCCACCAGCCGTGAGGTGAACACTGAAGCTTTCTTT
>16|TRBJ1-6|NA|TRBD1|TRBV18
CASSLLGQGSNSPLHF
TGTGCCAGCTCACTTTTGGGACAGGGTTCCAATTCACCCCTCCACTTT
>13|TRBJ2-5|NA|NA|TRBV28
CASSFSGRETQYF
TGTGCCAGCAGTTTTTCGGGTCGAGAGACCCAGTACTTC
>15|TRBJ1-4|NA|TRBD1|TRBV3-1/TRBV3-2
CASSRTWTGERKLFF
TGTGCCAGCAGCCGAACATGGACAGGGGAGAGGAAACTGTTTTTT
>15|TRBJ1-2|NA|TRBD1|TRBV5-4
CASSLPGQGSYGYTF
TGTGCCAGCAGCTTACCGGGACAGGGGTCCTATGGCTACACCTTC
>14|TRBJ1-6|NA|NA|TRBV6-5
CASRIDRYNSPLHF
TGTGCCAGCAGGATCGACAGATATAATTCACCCCTCCACTTT
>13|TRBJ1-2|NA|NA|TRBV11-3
CASSLNKLGTLTF
TGTGCCAGCAGCTTAAACAAACTTGGGACATTAACCTTC
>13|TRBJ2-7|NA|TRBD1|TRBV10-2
CASRRTGGHEQYF
TGCGCCAGCAGACGGACAGGGGGCCACGAGCAGTACTTC
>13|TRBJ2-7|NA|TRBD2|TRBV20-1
CSASSGGALEQYF
TGCAGTGCTAGTAGCGGGGGGGCCTTAGAGCAGTACTTC
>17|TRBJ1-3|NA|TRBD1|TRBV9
CASSWGQGAPVSNTIYF
TGTGCCAGCAGCTGGGGACAGGGGGCGCCGGTTTCAAACACCATATATTTT
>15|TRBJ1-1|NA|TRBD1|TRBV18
CASSPYRGLGTEAFF
TGTGCCAGCTCACCTTACAGGGGGCTGGGAACTGAAGCTTTCTTT
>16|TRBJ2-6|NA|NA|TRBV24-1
CATSDPTGGQANVLTF
TGTGCCACCAGTGACCCGACCGGGGGGCAGGCCAACGTCCTGACTTTC
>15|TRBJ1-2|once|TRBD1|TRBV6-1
CASSEAGGSFYGYTF
TGTGCCAGCAGTGAAGCAGGGGGCTCATTCTATGGCTACACCTTC
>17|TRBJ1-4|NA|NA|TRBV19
CASSADWAFPTNEKLFF
TGTGCCAGTAGCGCGGACTGGGCCTTCCCAACTAATGAAAAACTGTTTTTT